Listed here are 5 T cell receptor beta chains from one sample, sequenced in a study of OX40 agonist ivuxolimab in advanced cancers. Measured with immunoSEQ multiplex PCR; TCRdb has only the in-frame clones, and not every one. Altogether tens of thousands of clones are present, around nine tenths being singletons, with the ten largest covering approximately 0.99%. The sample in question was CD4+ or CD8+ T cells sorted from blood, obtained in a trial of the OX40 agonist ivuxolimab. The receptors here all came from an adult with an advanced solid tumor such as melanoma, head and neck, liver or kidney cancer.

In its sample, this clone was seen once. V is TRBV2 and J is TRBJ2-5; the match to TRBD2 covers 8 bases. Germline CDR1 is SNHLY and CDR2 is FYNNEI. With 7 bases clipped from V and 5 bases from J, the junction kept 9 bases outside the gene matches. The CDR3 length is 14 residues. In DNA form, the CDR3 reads TGTGCCAGCACCGGTGGGACTAGGAGTGAGACCCAGTACTTC. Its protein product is CASTGGTRSETQYF.

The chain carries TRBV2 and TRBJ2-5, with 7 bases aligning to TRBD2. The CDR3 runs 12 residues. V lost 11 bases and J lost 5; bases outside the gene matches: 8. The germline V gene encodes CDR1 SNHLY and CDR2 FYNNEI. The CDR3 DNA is TGTGCCGGGGGGGGGTCTCGGGAGACCCAGTACTTC. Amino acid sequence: CAGGGSRETQYF. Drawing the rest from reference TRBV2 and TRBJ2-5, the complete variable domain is EPEVTQTPSHQVTQMGQEVILRCVPISNHLYFYWYRQILGQKVEFLVSFYNNEISEKSEIFDDQFSVERPDGSNFTLKIRSTKLEDSAMYFCAGGGSRETQYFGPGTRLLVL.

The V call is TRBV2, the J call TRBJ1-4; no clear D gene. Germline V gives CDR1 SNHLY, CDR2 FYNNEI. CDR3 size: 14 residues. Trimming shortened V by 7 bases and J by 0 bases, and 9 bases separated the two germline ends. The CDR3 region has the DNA TGTGCCAGCAACCAGGACGCAACTAATGAAAAACTGTTTTTT. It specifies CASNQDATNEKLFF.

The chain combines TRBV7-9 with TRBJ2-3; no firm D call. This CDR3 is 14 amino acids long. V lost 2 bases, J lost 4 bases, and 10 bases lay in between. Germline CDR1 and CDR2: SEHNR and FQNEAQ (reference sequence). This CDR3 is CASSLWSEPDTQYF. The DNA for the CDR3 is TGTGCCAGCAGCTTATGGTCTGAACCAGATACGCAGTATTTT.

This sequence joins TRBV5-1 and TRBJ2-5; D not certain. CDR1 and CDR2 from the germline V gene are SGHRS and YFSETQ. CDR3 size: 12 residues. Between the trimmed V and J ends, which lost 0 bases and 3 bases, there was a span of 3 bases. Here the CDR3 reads CASSLGEETQYF. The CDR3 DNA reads TGCGCCAGCAGCTTGGGTGAAGAGACCCAGTACTTC.